The T cell receptor beta chain described here comes from a study of T cells in tuberculosis. Assay: immunoSEQ multiplex PCR; the TCRdb copy retains only in-frame clones and omits some. The sample shows under 50,000 clones, 95% of them seen only once. V shed 7 bases, J shed 4 bases, and the junction held 6 bases outside the gene matches. The CDR3 extends over 14 amino acids. Germline values: CDR1 SGHRS, CDR2 YFSETQ. The chain recombines TRBV5-1 with TRBJ2-5; 11 positions agree with TRBD1. The TCR originated in a donor aged 10-30 years with latent tuberculosis or without tuberculosis infection. Sequenced sample: PBMCs. CDR3 protein: CASGGQGARETQYF. CDR3 coding DNA: TGCGCCAGCGGCGGACAGGGGGCAAGAGAGACCCAGTACTTC.